This is a list of T cell receptor beta chains from one sample in a study of blood T cell repertoires in COVID-19. The protocol was immunoSEQ multiplex PCR, while the TCRdb copy is restricted to in-frame clones and leaves out a portion. The sample yields roughly 350,000 clones, 87% seen once. Sample: peripheral blood. The source of these receptors is a woman in her 30s with COVID-19, enrolled during active disease. Each CDR3 is given with its conserved first and last residue. Fields, in order: D gene, V gene, J gene, clone size, CDR3 DNA, CDR3 protein. D genes are given only for firm matches. The size field is filled for only some rows; it gives once, few, many or a size class.

>-|TRBV5-5|TRBJ1-6|-
TGTGCCAGCAGCTGGGGACACATTAATAATTCACCCCTCCACTTT
CASSWGHINNSPLHF
>-|TRBV5-4|TRBJ2-1|-
TGTGCCAGCAGCCCCCCCGGGGTAGCGGCCTACAATGAGCAGTTCTTC
CASSPPGVAAYNEQFF
>-|TRBV18|TRBJ2-4|once
TGTGCCAGCTCACCTCTAGCGCCGAAGGAGCGGGCCAAAAACATTCAGTACTTC
CASSPLAPKERAKNIQYF
>TRBD1|TRBV28|TRBJ2-7|-
TGTGCCAGCAGTTTTTCCGGACAGGTCTACGAGCAGTACTTC
CASSFSGQVYEQYF
>TRBD2|TRBV5-4|TRBJ2-7|-
TGTGCCAGCAGCTTGGATTCAGGACTAGCGGGTATCGAGCAGTACTTC
CASSLDSGLAGIEQYF
>-|TRBV6-2/TRBV6-3|TRBJ2-6|-
TGTGCCAGCAGTTACTCTAGGGGCTTCGGGGCCAACGTCCTGACTTTC
CASSYSRGFGANVLTF
>-|TRBV9|TRBJ1-2|-
TGTGCCAGCGCGGCCCCCGGCAGCTATGGCTACACCTTC
CASAAPGSYGYTF
>TRBD1|TRBV28|TRBJ2-7|-
TGTGCCAGCAGTCAGGGGGCCGACGAGCAGTACTTC
CASSQGADEQYF
>-|TRBV27|TRBJ2-2|-
TGTGCCAGCCCCCAGCGGTCGAACACCGGGGAGCTGTTTTTT
CASPQRSNTGELFF
>-|TRBV4-2|TRBJ2-7|few
TGTGCCAGCAGCCAAGGGGCAGCCGGGGGATTCTACGAGCAGTACTTC
CASSQGAAGGFYEQYF
>TRBD1|TRBV19|TRBJ1-2|-
TGTGCCAGTAGCCTGGACAGGGCGTACTATGGCTACACCTTC
CASSLDRAYYGYTF
>-|TRBV5-1|TRBJ1-4|-
TGCGCCAGCAGCTCCTACAGGGCAACTAATGAAAAACTGTTTTTT
CASSSYRATNEKLFF
>-|TRBV2|TRBJ1-1|-
TGTGCCAGCAGTGGCGAAGGGGCTCGGAACACTGAAGCTTTCTTT
CASSGEGARNTEAFF
>TRBD1|TRBV6-2/TRBV6-3|TRBJ1-1|-
TGTGCCAGCAGTTCCACAGGGGGCGGCACTGAAGCTTTCTTT
CASSSTGGGTEAFF
>TRBD1|TRBV19|TRBJ2-6|-
TGTGCCAGTAGTCCAAGACAGGGGGCGGGTGGGGCCAACGTCCTGACTTTC
CASSPRQGAGGANVLTF
>-|TRBV3-1/TRBV3-2|TRBJ2-7|-
TGTGCCAGCAGCTTGCAACTCCCTTACGAGCAGTACTTC
CASSLQLPYEQYF
>-|TRBV11-3|TRBJ1-1|-
TGTGCCAGCAGCTCCCGCCCCGGGACTGAAGCTTTCTTT
CASSSRPGTEAFF
>TRBD1|TRBV5-1|TRBJ2-7|-
TGCGCCAGCAGCGGGACAGGGGCGAGCTCCTACGAGCAGTACTTC
CASSGTGASSYEQYF
>-|TRBV5-6|TRBJ2-7|-
TGTGCCAGCAGCTTGGGGGCGTACGAGCAGTACTTC
CASSLGAYEQYF
>TRBD2|TRBV6-2/TRBV6-3|TRBJ2-3|-
TGTGCCAGCAGCCGACGGACTAGCGGGGGCACAGATACGCAGTATTTT
CASSRRTSGGTDTQYF
>TRBD2|TRBV4-2|TRBJ2-5|-
TGTGCCAGCAGCCAAGATCTCTGGCTAGCGGGGGGGGTGCAGTACTTC
CASSQDLWLAGGVQYF
>TRBD1|TRBV3-1/TRBV3-2|TRBJ2-3|-
TGTGCCAGCAGCCTAGAGGGACAGGGCACAGATACGCAGTATTTT
CASSLEGQGTDTQYF
>-|TRBV30|TRBJ2-5|-
TGTGCCTGGAGTAGGACAGTGGGGGAGACCCAGTACTTC
CAWSRTVGETQYF
>TRBD1|TRBV29-1|TRBJ1-2|-
TGCAGCGTTCCGACAGGGGGAAAGGATGGCTACACCTTC
CSVPTGGKDGYTF
>TRBD2|TRBV19|TRBJ2-3|-
TGTGCCAGTAGCCCACTCCCAGCGGGGGGCCGGGATACGCAGTATTTT
CASSPLPAGGRDTQYF
>-|TRBV7-2|TRBJ2-5|-
TGTGCCAGCAGCTTGCGTCTAGAGGAGACCCAGTACTTC
CASSLRLEETQYF
>-|TRBV18|TRBJ1-2|-
TGTGCCAGCTCACTCACGACGGGGTCCGGTAACTATGGCTACACCTTC
CASSLTTGSGNYGYTF
>-|TRBV7-3|TRBJ1-1|few
TGTGCCAGCAGCCCTACAGGGAACACTGAAGCTTTCTTT
CASSPTGNTEAFF
>TRBD1|TRBV3-1/TRBV3-2|TRBJ1-1|-
TGTGCCAGCAGACGGACAGGGGAGACTGAAGCTTTCTTT
CASRRTGETEAFF
>-|TRBV27|TRBJ1-2|-
TGTGCCAGCAGTTTATCCGGCGTAGGGGCTAACTATGGCTACACCTTC
CASSLSGVGANYGYTF
>TRBD1|TRBV6-5|TRBJ2-7|-
TGTGCCAGCAGTAAAAAAAAGGGGGCATACTACGAGCAGTACTTC
CASSKKKGAYYEQYF
>TRBD1|TRBV30|TRBJ2-1|-
TGTGCCTGGACTAGGGACAGGGGGTACAATGAGCAGTTCTTC
CAWTRDRGYNEQFF
>-|TRBV5-6|TRBJ2-5|-
TGTGCCAGCAGCTTGGGGCTCCAAGAGACCCAGTACTTC
CASSLGLQETQYF
>TRBD2|TRBV11-3|TRBJ2-3|-
TGTGCCAGCAGCCGCGGGGGATCAGATACGCAGTATTTT
CASSRGGSDTQYF
>-|TRBV6-6|TRBJ1-1|-
TGTGCCAGCAGTTCATCAGGGCCCACTGAAGCTTTCTTT
CASSSSGPTEAFF
>TRBD1|TRBV7-9|TRBJ2-7|-
TGTGCCAGCAGCTTAGCATTTGGGACAGGGGCCGATAACGAGCAGTACTTC
CASSLAFGTGADNEQYF
>-|TRBV28|TRBJ2-7|-
TGTGCCAGCAGTTCCCCCTTCTACGAGCAGTACTTC
CASSSPFYEQYF